Listed here are 25 T cell receptor beta chains from one sample, sequenced in a study of cytomegalovirus exposure and HLA in healthy donors (TCRdb year 2017). The library came from the immunoSEQ multiplex PCR assay. For the multiplex PCR, a mixture combining 60 forward primers for TCR Vbeta segments and 13 reverse primers for TCR Jbeta segments was used. TCRdb retrieved this table from immuneACCESS and kept in-frame rearrangements only. Not all clones are present; in checked studies, unresolved V genes account for under half, and no reason is known for the remainder. This sample comprises approximately 79,000 clones, under 80% of them detected only once. The top ten constitute about 9.1% of the sample. The sample was PBMCs. The receptors were sampled from a man aged 40-50 years in good health and CMV-seropositive.

J is TRBJ2-5 and V is TRBV6-5; no clear D. V was pared by 5 bases and J by 5 bases, with 9 bases between. Per the germline V gene, CDR1 is MNHEY and CDR2 is SVGAGI. CDR3 length: 12 residues. CDR3 DNA sequence: TGTGCCAGCAGTCCTAGGCGGGAGACCCAGTACTTC. Translated: CASSPRRETQYF.

In DNA form, the CDR3 reads TGTGCCAGCAGCTTAAGCCGCGGGTCGACAGATACGCAGTATTTT. It codes for CASSLSRGSTDTQYF. The rearrangement uses TRBV11-2 and TRBJ2-3, with D possibly being TRBD2 (5 bases). V was trimmed by 2 bases and J by 3 bases, leaving 12 bases between them. Germline V gene data show CDR1 as SGHAT and CDR2 as FQNNGV. This CDR3 is 15 amino acids long.

The chain links TRBV4-3 to TRBJ2-3, with 8 positions matching TRBD1. The length of the CDR3 is 16 residues. V dropped 0 bases and J dropped 4; count of bases not matched to a gene: 6. Germline V gives CDR1 LGHNA, CDR2 YSLEER. The CDR3 DNA sequence: TGCGCCAGCAGCCAAGATATTGGACAGGGTTCAGATACGCAGTATTTT. As protein: CASSQDIGQGSDTQYF.

This clone has a handful of counts. This chain joins TRBV11-2 and TRBJ1-5, with D tentatively TRBD1 (5 bases). V shed 0 bases and J shed 7 bases, with 13 bases lying between them. The CDR3 sequence is 15 residues long. Germline CDR1 is SGHAT and CDR2 is FQNNGV. In DNA form, the CDR3 reads TGTGCCAGCAGCTTAGATCTCGGGGGAAGACAGCCCCAGCATTTT. Translation: CASSLDLGGRQPQHF.

As concerns this clone: At one end, the junction sequence differs from germline, possibly due to a read error. The chain combines TRBV5-5 with TRBJ2-5; TRBD2 agrees at 7 bases. The CDR3 contains 15 residues. Germline V gene sequence: CDR1 SGHKS, CDR2 YYEKEE (reference sequence). In nucleotides, the CDR3 is TGTGTCAGCAGCTTGGCCGGGGTGCGGGAGGAGACCCAGTACTTC. Translated, it gives CVSSLAGVREETQYF. Variable domain in full (rest from reference TRBV5-5 and TRBJ2-5): DAGVTQSPTHLIKTRGQQVTLRCSPISGHKSVSWYQQVLGQGPQFIFQYYEKEERGRGNFPDRFSARQFPNYSSELNVNALLLGDSALYLCVSSLAGVREETQYFGPGTRLLVL.

This clone appeared a few times. The CDR3 loop is CASRRGGTSPLHF. DNA of the CDR3: TGTGCCAGTAGAAGAGGGGGAACTTCACCCCTCCACTTT. J is TRBJ1-6 and V is TRBV19; perhaps TRBD1 as D (6 bases). V was trimmed by 6 bases and J by 9 bases, leaving 12 bases between them. The CDR3 runs 13 residues. Germline values: CDR1 LNHDA, CDR2 SQIVND (reference sequence).

The chain carries TRBV28 and TRBJ1-5; D may be TRBD1 (6 bases). V was shortened by 3 bases and J by 4 bases, with 22 bases between the two germline ends. Germline CDR1 reads MDHEN; CDR2 reads SYDVKM. This CDR3 contains 18 residues. The CDR3 sequence: CASSFTTTTRTVNQPQHF. DNA for the CDR3: TGTGCCAGCAGTTTCACCACAACTACACGGACAGTTAATCAGCCCCAGCATTTT.

The V and J genes are TRBV19 and TRBJ1-5, with D tentatively TRBD1 (6 bases). V was pared by 4 bases and J by 0 bases, with 16 bases between. Germline V gives CDR1 LNHDA, CDR2 SQIVND (reference sequence). CDR3 size: 17 residues. This CDR3 reads CASSTDTGSHSNQPQHF. DNA for the CDR3: TGTGCCAGTAGTACCGACACAGGGTCCCATAGCAATCAGCCCCAGCATTTT. Combining the CDR3 with reference TRBV19 and TRBJ1-5 gives the whole variable domain DGGITQSPKYLFRKEGQNVTLSCEQNLNHDAMYWYRQDPGQGLRLIYYSQIVNDFQKGDIAEGYSVSREKKESFPLTVTSAQKNPTAFYLCASSTDTGSHSNQPQHFGDGTRLSIL.

The V and J genes are TRBV28 and TRBJ2-3; perhaps TRBD2 as D (6 bases). Trimming left V 10 bases short and J 2 bases short, with 13 bases between. The CDR3 contains 13 residues. Germline V CDR1 and CDR2: MDHEN, SYDVKM. The DNA of the CDR3 is TGTGCCACCGCGGGACGGCCCACAGATACGCAGTATTTT. Protein: CATAGRPTDTQYF.

The rearrangement uses TRBV7-9 and TRBJ1-2; 7 nucleotides agree with TRBD1. Germline V CDR1 and CDR2: SEHNR, FQNEAQ (reference sequence). The V gene end was trimmed by 4 bases and the J gene end by 4 bases; junction bases not matched to a gene: 18. The CDR3 is 18 residues long. DNA for the CDR3: TGTGCCAGCAGCTCCCCGAACCTGGAGACAGGGACGGGCTATGGCTACACCTTC. This encodes CASSSPNLETGTGYGYTF.

The V call is TRBV5-6, the J call TRBJ1-2, with TRBD1 identical over 9 bases. This CDR3 comprises 16 residues. Germline lookup yields CDR1 SGHDT and CDR2 YYEEEE. V lost 4 bases, J lost 7 bases, and 14 bases stayed unmatched. The CDR3 bases are TGTGCCAGCAGCGTGGCGAACAGGGGGCGAATGTCTGGCTACACCTTC. Amino acids: CASSVANRGRMSGYTF.

By proportion, this clone is medium-sized. This chain joins TRBV13 and TRBJ2-5; D is ambiguous. The V end was cut by 5 bases, the J end by 0 bases, with 10 bases between. The CDR3 spans 14 residues. Germline CDR1 and CDR2: PRHDT and FYEKMQ (reference sequence). In DNA form, the CDR3 reads TGTGCCAGCAGCGATCGACTGTACCAAGAGACCCAGTACTTC. Amino acids: CASSDRLYQETQYF.

J is TRBJ2-1 and V is TRBV5-5; no firm D call. Trimming removed 4 bases at V and 4 bases at J, with 9 bases between. Germline V gene data show CDR1 as SGHKS and CDR2 as YYEKEE (reference sequence). This CDR3 has 13 residues. CDR3 nucleotides: TGTGCCAGCAGCCTAACGGAGTACAATGAGCAGTTCTTC. This encodes CASSLTEYNEQFF.

The chain has TRBV6-4 and TRBJ2-3; TRBD1 matches at 8 bases. V gave up 3 bases and J gave up 5 bases; unmatched junction bases: 7. Germline V lookup: CDR1 MRHNA, CDR2 SNTAGT. CDR3 length: 15 amino acids. CDR3 residues: CASSEGTQGGDTQYF. CDR3 bases: TGTGCCAGCAGTGAGGGGACACAGGGGGGAGATACGCAGTATTTT.

The V and J genes are TRBV19 and TRBJ2-5; 7 nucleotides line up with TRBD1. The CDR3 has 14 residues. The V gene's germline CDR1 is LNHDA and CDR2 SQIVND (reference sequence). Losses at the gene ends were 1 base for V and 5 bases for J; bases not matched to a gene: 4. For the CDR3, the DNA is TGTGCCAGTAGTATAGGACAGGGCCGGGAGACCCAGTACTTC. As protein: CASSIGQGRETQYF.

As DNA, the CDR3 is TGTGCCAGCAGTTACGAGGGGGCGGGTGGCTACACCTTC. It codes for CASSYEGAGGYTF. The chain carries TRBV6-6 and TRBJ1-2, with TRBD1 matching 7 bases. V shed 2 bases, J shed 7 bases, and the junction held 4 bases outside the gene matches. The V gene's germline CDR1 is MNHNY and CDR2 SVGAGI (reference sequence). This CDR3 is 13 amino acids long.

The rearrangement uses TRBV5-1 and TRBJ2-6; D unclear. Per germline, CDR1 SGHRS and CDR2 YFSETQ. The V end was cut by 2 bases, the J end by 2 bases, with 8 bases between. This CDR3 has 15 amino acids. Written as DNA, the CDR3 is TGCGCCAGCAGCTTATTCCAGGCTGGGGCCAACGTCCTGACTTTC. It is translated as CASSLFQAGANVLTF.

This clone was observed a single time. The rearrangement links TRBV6-5 to TRBJ2-5; 10 nucleotides line up with TRBD1. CDR3 length: 14 residues. Germline CDR1 is MNHEY and CDR2 is SVGAGI. Germline trimming cut 6 bases from V and 4 bases from J; bases unmatched to any gene: 5. CDR3 in DNA: TGTGCCAGCAGCACGACAGGGGGCGGAGAGACCCAGTACTTC. Its protein is CASSTTGGGETQYF.

The chain links TRBV5-1 to TRBJ1-5, with D tentatively TRBD1 (6 bases). Germline CDR1 and CDR2: SGHRS and YFSETQ. V lost 4 bases and J lost 5, with 13 bases in between. The CDR3 totals 14 residues. In DNA, the CDR3 is TGCGCCAGCAGCGAGGGGGACGGGGATCAGCCCCAGCATTTT. Amino acid sequence: CASSEGDGDQPQHF.

J is TRBJ1-2 and V is TRBV2; D uncertain. The CDR3 contains 12 residues. Trimming shortened V by 5 bases and J by 7 bases, and 11 bases separated the two germline ends. Germline V CDR1 and CDR2: SNHLY, FYNNEI. The CDR3 nucleotides read TGTGCCAGCAGTCCTGACTCTGGTGGCTACACCTTC. It is translated as CASSPDSGGYTF.

CDR3 bases: TGTGCCACCCAAGGACTAGCTTCCACAGATACGCAGTATTTT. It codes for CATQGLASTDTQYF. V usage is TRBV10-3 and J usage is TRBJ2-3, with TRBD2 matching over 8 bases. This CDR3 has 14 amino acids. Germline loops: CDR1 ENHRY, CDR2 SYGVKD. Germline trimming cut 10 bases from V and 2 bases from J; bases unmatched to any gene: 8.

The rearrangement uses TRBV19 and TRBJ1-1; a possible D gene is TRBD1 (6 bases). Germline V gene sequence: CDR1 LNHDA, CDR2 SQIVND (reference sequence). V shed 7 bases and J shed 0 bases, with 12 bases lying between them. This CDR3 has 14 residues. The CDR3 loop is CASINQGLNTEAFF. CDR3 DNA: TGTGCCAGTATCAACCAGGGGTTGAACACTGAAGCTTTCTTT.

This clone was seen only once. The gene calls are TRBV6-1 and TRBJ1-4; TRBD1 matches 11 bases. CDR1 and CDR2 from the germline V gene are MNHNS and SASEGT. After removal of 6 bases from V and 4 bases from J, the junction contained 4 bases not matched to a gene. The CDR3 runs 15 residues. This chain's CDR3 is CASSGTGGLNEKLFF. DNA for the CDR3: TGTGCCAGCAGCGGGACAGGGGGGCTTAATGAAAAACTGTTTTTT.

The sample holds a few counts of this clone. The chain employs TRBV6-6 and TRBJ1-1; D unclear. This CDR3 is 14 amino acids long. Per germline, CDR1 MNHNY and CDR2 SVGAGI (reference sequence). V lost 7 bases and J lost 0, with 12 bases in between. DNA for the CDR3: TGTGCCAGCACACAAGTTACCATGAACACTGAAGCTTTCTTT. Amino acids: CASTQVTMNTEAFF.

The rearrangement uses TRBV19 and TRBJ2-7; the D gene is possibly TRBD2 (5 bases). The CDR3 consists of 15 residues. The V gene lost 1 base and the J gene lost 6 bases, with 16 bases spanning the gap. CDR1 and CDR2 from the germline V gene are LNHDA and SQIVND (reference sequence). CDR3 sequence: CASSIGPSPPSEQYF. CDR3 bases: TGTGCCAGTAGTATAGGCCCTAGCCCACCTTCCGAGCAGTACTTC.